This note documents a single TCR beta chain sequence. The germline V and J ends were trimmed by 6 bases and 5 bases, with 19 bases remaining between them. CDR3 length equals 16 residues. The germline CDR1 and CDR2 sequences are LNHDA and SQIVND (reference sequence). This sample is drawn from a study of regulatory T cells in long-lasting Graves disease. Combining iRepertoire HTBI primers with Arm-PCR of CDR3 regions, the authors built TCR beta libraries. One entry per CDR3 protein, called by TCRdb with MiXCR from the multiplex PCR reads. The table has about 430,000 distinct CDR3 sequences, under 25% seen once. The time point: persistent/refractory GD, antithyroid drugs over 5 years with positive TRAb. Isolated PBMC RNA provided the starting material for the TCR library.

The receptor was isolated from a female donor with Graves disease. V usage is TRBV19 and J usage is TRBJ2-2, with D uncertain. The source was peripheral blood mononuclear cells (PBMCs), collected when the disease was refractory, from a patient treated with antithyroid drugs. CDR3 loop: CASSSLGRIKTGELFF. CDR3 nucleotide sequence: TGTGCCAGTAGCAGCCTAGGCAGGATTAAGACCGGGGAGCTGTTTTTT.